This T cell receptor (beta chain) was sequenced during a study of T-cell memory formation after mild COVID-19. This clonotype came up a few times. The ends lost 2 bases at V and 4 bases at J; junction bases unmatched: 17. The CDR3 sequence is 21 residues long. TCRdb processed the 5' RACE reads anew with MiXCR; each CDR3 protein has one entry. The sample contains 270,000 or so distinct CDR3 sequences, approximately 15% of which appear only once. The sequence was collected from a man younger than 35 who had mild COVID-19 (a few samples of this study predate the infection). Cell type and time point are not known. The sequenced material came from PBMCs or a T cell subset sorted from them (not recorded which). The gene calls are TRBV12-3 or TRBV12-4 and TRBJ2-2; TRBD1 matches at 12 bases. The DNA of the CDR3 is TGTGCCAGCAGTTTATTCTCCTTACCCGGGACAGGGGGCGCGGGCACCGGGGAGCTGTTTTTT. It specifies CASSLFSLPGTGGAGTGELFF.